This T cell receptor beta chain derives from a study of vaccination and CD4 T cells after COVID-19. Sequencing of cultured CD4+ T cell DNA used the Oncomine TCR Beta short-read assay. TCRdb re-analysed the PCR reads in MiXCR, keeping a single row per CDR3 protein. This table holds tens of thousands of distinct CDR3 sequences, approximately 56% found once. Treatment given: 10-day PBMC culture with coronavirus spike peptide pools or control peptides (ViraFEST assay). Concerning this clonotype: Its matching antigen is unknown.

CDR1 is MDHEN and CDR2 is SYDVKM in the germline V gene. CDR3 size: 14 residues. With V trimmed by 7 bases and J by 3 bases, 5 bases remained unmatched. This chain uses TRBV28 with TRBJ1-5; 8 nucleotides agree with TRBD1. Input material: CD4+ T cells from blood, cultured in vitro. The sequence was collected from a human donor who had recovered from COVID-19. This CDR3 is CASTPDRVNQPQHF. The CDR3 nucleotides are TGTGCCAGCACCCCGGACAGGGTCAATCAGCCCCAGCATTTT.